Following are 16 T cell receptor beta chains from one sample sequenced in a study of T cells in Graves' hyperthyroidism and ophthalmopathy. Using RNA transcripts as the source, TCR beta CDR3 regions were amplified. Initially, a first-round RT-PCR of the TCR CDR3 employed the HTBI primer set. TCRdb processed the multiplex PCR reads anew with MiXCR; each CDR3 protein has one entry. The top ten clones hold 29% of a sample with over 500,000 distinct CDR3 sequences, 16% of them seen once. Sequencing input: blood. Every receptor here comes from a woman aged 25-40 years with Graves' ophthalmopathy.

The sample holds many counts of this clonotype. The J gene is TRBJ2-3, the V gene TRBV12-3 or TRBV12-4; 14 nucleotides match TRBD2. The CDR3 runs 19 residues. V shed 5 bases, J shed 5 bases, and the junction held 15 bases outside the gene matches. Here the CDR3 reads CASSDARGTSGSGGDTQYF. The CDR3 bases are TGTGCCAGCAGTGACGCTAGGGGGACTAGCGGGAGTGGGGGAGATACGCAGTATTTT.

This sequence joins TRBV20-1 and TRBJ2-2; the match to TRBD1 covers 9 bases. CDR1 is DFQATT, CDR2 SNEGSKA, per germline (reference sequence). This CDR3 comprises 14 residues. Germline trimming cut 3 bases from V and 5 bases from J; bases unmatched to any gene: 4. CDR3 loop: CSASKGQGTGELFF. The CDR3 DNA reads as TGCAGTGCTAGTAAAGGACAGGGGACCGGGGAGCTGTTTTTT.

This clonotype was detected a few times. V and J are TRBV5-4 and TRBJ2-7; TRBD2 agrees at 7 bases. Germline lookup yields CDR1 SGHNT and CDR2 YYREEE (reference sequence). J gave up 1 base and V 1 base, and 5 bases lay outside the gene matches. The CDR3 extends over 15 amino acids. In DNA, the CDR3 is TGTGCCAGCAGCTTGAGGACTAGATTTTCCTACGAGCAGTACTTC. Protein product: CASSLRTRFSYEQYF.

At least ten counts were recorded for this clonotype. The genes are TRBV6-1 and TRBJ2-1; perhaps TRBD2 as D (6 bases). Germline V gene lookup returns CDR1 MNHNS and CDR2 SASEGT. The CDR3 is 17 amino acids. The germline V and J ends were trimmed by 3 bases and 2 bases, with 17 bases remaining between them. This chain's CDR3 is CASSEEGRDFPYNEQFF. The CDR3 nucleotides are TGTGCCAGCAGTGAGGAGGGGCGGGACTTCCCCTACAATGAGCAGTTCTTC.

V and J are TRBV27 and TRBJ1-2; a possible D gene is TRBD1 (6 bases). The CDR3 runs 15 residues. The germline V and J ends were trimmed by 2 bases and 7 bases, with 17 bases remaining between them. Germline-derived CDR1 and CDR2 are MNHEY and SMNVEV (reference sequence). In nucleotides, the CDR3 is TGTGCCAGCAGTTTACTGGGGGGCGAATCGGGTGGCTACACCTTC. This sequence encodes CASSLLGGESGGYTF.

This clonotype came up many times. The chain uses TRBV28 and TRBJ2-7; D uncertain. The germline CDR1 and CDR2 sequences are MDHEN and SYDVKM. The CDR3 is made up of 13 amino acids. V lost 7 bases, J lost 4 bases, and 14 bases lay in between. The CDR3 DNA reads TGTGCCAGCACCCTTCCTGGACCTTACGAGCAGTACTTC. It translates to CASTLPGPYEQYF. The variable domain in full, with the rest retrieved from reference TRBV28 and TRBJ2-7, is DVKVTQSSRYLVKRTGEKVFLECVQDMDHENMFWYRQDPGLGLRLIYFSYDVKMKEKGDIPEGYSVSREKKERFSLILESASTNQTSMYLCASTLPGPYEQYFGPGTRLTVT.

Turning to this clonotype: This may come from a read error, since a much larger clone is one base off. CDR3 protein: CASSFQIAGANTRELFF. In nucleotides, the CDR3 is TGTGCCAGCAGCTTCCAAATAGCGGGAGCGAACACCAGGGAGCTGTTTTTT. The chain carries TRBV11-1 and TRBJ2-2, with TRBD2 identical over 9 bases. CDR3 length equals 17 residues. CDR1 is SGHAT and CDR2 is FQDESV in the germline V gene (reference sequence).

In regard to this clonotype: Being one base from a much bigger clone, this may be a read error. The J gene is TRBJ2-1, the V gene TRBV28; no clear D gene. V was pared by 3 bases and J by 0 bases, with 12 bases between. This CDR3 contains 16 residues. Germline CDR1 MDHEN, CDR2 SYDVKM. The CDR3 is CASSLPSRGSYNEQFF. The CDR3 DNA sequence: TGTGCCAGCAGTTTGCCGTCGCGTGGCTCCTACAATGAGCAGTTCTTC.

In the case of this clonotype: Possible read error: a much larger clone is one base away. This CDR3 is CATSNGLDYGYTF. The CDR3 bases are TGTGCCACCAGTAATGGGCTCGACTATGGCTACACCTTC. The V and J genes are TRBV24-1 and TRBJ1-2; D ambiguous. Germline assignment: CDR1 KGHDR and CDR2 SFDVKD. The CDR3 loop spans 13 amino acids. The V gene lost 6 bases and the J gene lost 3 bases, with 10 bases spanning the gap.

This clonotype was observed a single time. This chain joins TRBV20-1 and TRBJ2-1; the D gene is possibly TRBD2 (5 bases). Deletions cut 7 bases from V and 4 bases from J, with 14 bases between. The germline gives CDR1 DFQATT, CDR2 SNEGSKA (reference sequence). The CDR3 runs 13 residues. CDR3 coding DNA: TGCAGTGGGGAGCCGTCTCCTTACAATGAGCAGTTCTTC. Its translation is CSGEPSPYNEQFF.

This clonotype was seen at least ten times. The rearrangement uses TRBV28 and TRBJ1-2; no firm D call. CDR3 length equals 14 residues. V was pared by 4 bases and J by 2 bases, with 11 bases between. From germline, CDR1 is MDHEN and CDR2 SYDVKM. The CDR3 loop reads CASSSLGPNYGYTF. CDR3 DNA sequence: TGTGCCAGCAGTTCGCTGGGTCCCAACTATGGCTACACCTTC.

This chain joins TRBV4-3 and TRBJ2-3; 7 bases are a match to TRBD2. The ends lost 0 bases at V and 4 bases at J; junction bases unmatched: 10. Looked up from germline, CDR1 is LGHNA and CDR2 is YSLEER. CDR3 size: 17 residues. The CDR3 sequence: CASSQDGRGSEADTQYF. The CDR3 nucleotides read TGCGCCAGCAGCCAAGATGGTCGCGGGAGTGAGGCAGATACGCAGTATTTT.

The table lists this clonotype with many counts. The V call is TRBV10-3, the J call TRBJ2-3, with D possibly matching TRBD2 (5 bases). Germline lookup yields CDR1 ENHRY and CDR2 SYGVKD. The V and J ends lost 3 bases and 4 bases respectively, with 8 bases between them. The CDR3 runs 13 residues. Here the CDR3 DNA reads TGTGCCATCAGTGAAGGGAGTGCAGATACGCAGTATTTT. This translates into CAISEGSADTQYF.

The J gene is TRBJ1-2, the V gene TRBV19; TRBD1 agrees at 9 bases. This CDR3 has 17 amino acids. Looked up from germline, CDR1 is LNHDA and CDR2 is SQIVND (reference sequence). Unmatched junction bases numbered 16, after V lost 6 bases and J lost 5 bases. CDR3: CASRELGQGFKGYGYTF. The CDR3, as DNA: TGTGCCAGTAGGGAGTTGGGACAGGGCTTCAAGGGGTATGGCTACACCTTC.

The CDR3 sequence: CSAPVAGDVTDTQYF. DNA of the CDR3: TGCAGTGCCCCCGTGGCGGGAGATGTAACAGATACGCAGTATTTT. The chain couples TRBV20-1 to TRBJ2-3, with 7 bases lining up with TRBD2. CDR1 is DFQATT and CDR2 is SNEGSKA in the germline V gene (reference sequence). CDR3 length equals 15 residues. V dropped 6 bases and J dropped 3; count of bases not matched to a gene: 12.

This clonotype was seen ten or more times. This chain's CDR3 is CASTKDRGGTAFF. Written as DNA, the CDR3 is TGTGCCAGTACCAAAGACAGGGGTGGAACGGCTTTCTTT. The rearrangement joins TRBV19 to TRBJ1-1, with TRBD1 matching 8 bases. The ends lost 7 bases at V and 11 bases at J; junction bases unmatched: 12. Looked up from germline, CDR1 is LNHDA and CDR2 is SQIVND (reference sequence). The length of the CDR3 is 13 residues.